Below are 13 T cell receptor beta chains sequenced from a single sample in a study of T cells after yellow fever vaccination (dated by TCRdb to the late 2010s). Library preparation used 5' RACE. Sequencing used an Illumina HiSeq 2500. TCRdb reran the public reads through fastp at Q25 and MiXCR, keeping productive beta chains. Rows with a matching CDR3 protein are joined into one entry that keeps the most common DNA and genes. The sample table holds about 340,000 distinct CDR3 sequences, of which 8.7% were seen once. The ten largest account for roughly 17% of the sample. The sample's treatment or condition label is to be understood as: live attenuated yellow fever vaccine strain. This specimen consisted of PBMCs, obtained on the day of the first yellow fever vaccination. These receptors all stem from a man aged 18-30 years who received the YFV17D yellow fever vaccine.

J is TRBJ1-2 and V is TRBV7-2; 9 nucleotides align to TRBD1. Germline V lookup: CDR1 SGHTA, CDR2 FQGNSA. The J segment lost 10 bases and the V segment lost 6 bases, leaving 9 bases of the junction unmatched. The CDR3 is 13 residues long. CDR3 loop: CASSRTGVTDYTF. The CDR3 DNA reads TGTGCCAGCAGTCGGACAGGGGTAACGGACTACACCTTC.

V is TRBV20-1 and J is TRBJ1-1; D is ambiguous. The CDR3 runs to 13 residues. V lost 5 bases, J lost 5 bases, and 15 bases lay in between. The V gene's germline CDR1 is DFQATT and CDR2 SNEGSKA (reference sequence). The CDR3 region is CSAPPTRRTEAFF. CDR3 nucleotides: TGCAGTGCTCCCCCTACGCGAAGAACTGAAGCTTTCTTT.

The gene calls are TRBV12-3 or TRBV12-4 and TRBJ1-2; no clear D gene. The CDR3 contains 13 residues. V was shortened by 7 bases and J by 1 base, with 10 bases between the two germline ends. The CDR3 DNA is TGTGCCAGCACCGTATCTAATAACTATGGCTACACCTTC. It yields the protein CASTVSNNYGYTF.

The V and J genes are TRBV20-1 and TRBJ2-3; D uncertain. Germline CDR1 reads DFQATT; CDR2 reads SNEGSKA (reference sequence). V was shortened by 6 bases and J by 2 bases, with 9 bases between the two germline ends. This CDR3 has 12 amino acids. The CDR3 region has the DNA TGCAGTGCCCCGGTTTCCACAGATACGCAGTATTTT. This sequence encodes CSAPVSTDTQYF.

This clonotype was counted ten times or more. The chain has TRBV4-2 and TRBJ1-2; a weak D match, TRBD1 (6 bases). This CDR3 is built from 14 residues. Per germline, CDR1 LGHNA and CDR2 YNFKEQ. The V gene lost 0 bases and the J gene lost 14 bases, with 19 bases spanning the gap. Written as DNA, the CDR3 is TGTGCCAGCAGCCAAGATCTGGAAGGCGCGGGGGCGACCTTC. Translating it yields CASSQDLEGAGATF.

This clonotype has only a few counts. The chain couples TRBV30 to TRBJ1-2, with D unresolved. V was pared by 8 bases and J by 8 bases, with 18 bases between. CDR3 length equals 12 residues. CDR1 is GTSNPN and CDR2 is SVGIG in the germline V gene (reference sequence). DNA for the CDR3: TGTGCCAGAGCTGGGCAGTCGGGGGGCTACACCTTC. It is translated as CARAGQSGGYTF.

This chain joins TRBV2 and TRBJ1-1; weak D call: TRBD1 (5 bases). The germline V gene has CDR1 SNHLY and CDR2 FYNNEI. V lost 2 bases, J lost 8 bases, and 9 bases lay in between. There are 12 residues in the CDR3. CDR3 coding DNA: TGTGCCAGCAGTGAAAGGACACCCGAAGCTTTCTTT. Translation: CASSERTPEAFF. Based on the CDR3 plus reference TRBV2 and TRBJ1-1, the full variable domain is EPEVTQTPSHQVTQMGQEVILRCVPISNHLYFYWYRQILGQKVEFLVSFYNNEISEKSEIFDDQFSVERPDGSNFTLKIRSTKLEDSAMYFCASSERTPEAFFGQGTRLTVV.

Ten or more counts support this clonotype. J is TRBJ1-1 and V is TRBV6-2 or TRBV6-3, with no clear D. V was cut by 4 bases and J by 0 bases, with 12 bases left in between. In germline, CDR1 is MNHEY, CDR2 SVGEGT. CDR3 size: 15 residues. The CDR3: CASSSTGGMNTEAFF. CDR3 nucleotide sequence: TGTGCCAGCAGTTCCACTGGAGGGATGAACACTGAAGCTTTCTTT.

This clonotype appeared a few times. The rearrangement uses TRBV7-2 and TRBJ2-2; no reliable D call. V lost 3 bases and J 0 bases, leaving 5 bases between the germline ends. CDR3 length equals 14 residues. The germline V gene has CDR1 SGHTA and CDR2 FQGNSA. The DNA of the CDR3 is TGTGCCAGCAGCTTGGCCACGAACACCGGGGAGCTGTTTTTT. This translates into CASSLATNTGELFF.

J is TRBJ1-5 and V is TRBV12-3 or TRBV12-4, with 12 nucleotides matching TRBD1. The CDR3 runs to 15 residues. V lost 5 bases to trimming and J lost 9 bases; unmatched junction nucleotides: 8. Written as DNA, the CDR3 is TGTGCCAGCAGTGGGACAGGGGGCCACGAGGGGCCCCAGCATTTT. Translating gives CASSGTGGHEGPQHF.

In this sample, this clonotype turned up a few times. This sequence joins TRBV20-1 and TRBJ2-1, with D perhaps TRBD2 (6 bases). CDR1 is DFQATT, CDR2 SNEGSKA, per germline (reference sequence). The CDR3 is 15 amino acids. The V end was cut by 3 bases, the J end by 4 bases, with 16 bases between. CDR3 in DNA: TGCAGTGCTAGTCGTACCGGGGGAACATACAATGAGCAGTTCTTC. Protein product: CSASRTGGTYNEQFF.

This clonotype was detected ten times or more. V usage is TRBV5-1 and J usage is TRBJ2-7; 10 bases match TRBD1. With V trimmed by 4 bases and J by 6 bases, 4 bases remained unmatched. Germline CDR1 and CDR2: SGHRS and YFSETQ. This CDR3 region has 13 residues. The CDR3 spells CASSKGDRGEQYV. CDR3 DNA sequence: TGCGCCAGCAGCAAGGGGGACAGGGGCGAGCAGTACGTC.

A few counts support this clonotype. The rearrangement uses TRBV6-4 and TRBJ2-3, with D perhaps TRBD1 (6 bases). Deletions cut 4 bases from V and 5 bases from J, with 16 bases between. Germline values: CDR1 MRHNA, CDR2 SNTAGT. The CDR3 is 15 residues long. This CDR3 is CASSAGTTAGDTQYF. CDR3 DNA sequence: TGTGCCAGCAGTGCCGGGACAACTGCAGGAGATACGCAGTATTTT.